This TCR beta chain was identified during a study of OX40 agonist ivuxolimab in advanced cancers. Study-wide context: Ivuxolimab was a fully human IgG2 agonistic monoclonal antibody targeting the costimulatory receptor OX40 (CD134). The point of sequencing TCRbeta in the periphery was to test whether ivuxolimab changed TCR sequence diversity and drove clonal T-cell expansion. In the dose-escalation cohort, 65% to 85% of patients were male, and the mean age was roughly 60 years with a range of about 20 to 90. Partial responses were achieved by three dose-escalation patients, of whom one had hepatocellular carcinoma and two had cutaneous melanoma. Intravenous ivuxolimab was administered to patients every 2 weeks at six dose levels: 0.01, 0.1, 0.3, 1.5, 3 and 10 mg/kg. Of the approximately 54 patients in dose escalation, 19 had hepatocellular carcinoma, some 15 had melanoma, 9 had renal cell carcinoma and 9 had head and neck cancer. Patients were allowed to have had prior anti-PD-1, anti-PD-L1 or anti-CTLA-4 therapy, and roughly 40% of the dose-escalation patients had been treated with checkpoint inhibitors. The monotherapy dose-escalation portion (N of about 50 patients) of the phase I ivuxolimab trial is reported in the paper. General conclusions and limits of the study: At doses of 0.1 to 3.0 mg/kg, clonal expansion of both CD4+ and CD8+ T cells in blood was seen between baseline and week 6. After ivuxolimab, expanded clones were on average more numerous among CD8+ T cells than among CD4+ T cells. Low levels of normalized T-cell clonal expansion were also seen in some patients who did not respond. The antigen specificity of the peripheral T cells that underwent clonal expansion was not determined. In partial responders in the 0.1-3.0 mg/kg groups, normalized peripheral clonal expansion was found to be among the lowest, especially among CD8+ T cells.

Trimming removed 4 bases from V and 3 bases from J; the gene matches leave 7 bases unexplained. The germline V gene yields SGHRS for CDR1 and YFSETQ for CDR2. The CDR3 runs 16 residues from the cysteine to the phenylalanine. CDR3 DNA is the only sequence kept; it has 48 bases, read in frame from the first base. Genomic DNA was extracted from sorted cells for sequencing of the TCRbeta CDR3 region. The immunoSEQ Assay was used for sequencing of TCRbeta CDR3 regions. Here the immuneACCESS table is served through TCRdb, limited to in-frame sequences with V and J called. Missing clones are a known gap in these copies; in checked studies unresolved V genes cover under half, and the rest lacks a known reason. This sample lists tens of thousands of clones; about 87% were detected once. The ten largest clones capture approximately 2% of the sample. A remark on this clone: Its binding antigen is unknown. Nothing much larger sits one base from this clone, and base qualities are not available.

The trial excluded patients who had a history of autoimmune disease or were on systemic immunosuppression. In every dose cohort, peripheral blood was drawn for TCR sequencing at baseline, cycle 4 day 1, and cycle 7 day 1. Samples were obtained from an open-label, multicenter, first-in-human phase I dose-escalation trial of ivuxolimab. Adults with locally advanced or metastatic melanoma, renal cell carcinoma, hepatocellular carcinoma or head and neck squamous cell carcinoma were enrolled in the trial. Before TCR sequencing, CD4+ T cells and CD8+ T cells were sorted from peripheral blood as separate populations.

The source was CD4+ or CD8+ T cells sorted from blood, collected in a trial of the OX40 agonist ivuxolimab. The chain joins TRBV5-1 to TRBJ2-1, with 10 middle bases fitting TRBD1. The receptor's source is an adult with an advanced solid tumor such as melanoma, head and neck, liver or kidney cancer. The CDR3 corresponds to CASSPEGQGLYNEQFF. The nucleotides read TGCGCCAGCAGCCCCGAGGGACAGGGGCTCTACAATGAGCAGTTCTTC.